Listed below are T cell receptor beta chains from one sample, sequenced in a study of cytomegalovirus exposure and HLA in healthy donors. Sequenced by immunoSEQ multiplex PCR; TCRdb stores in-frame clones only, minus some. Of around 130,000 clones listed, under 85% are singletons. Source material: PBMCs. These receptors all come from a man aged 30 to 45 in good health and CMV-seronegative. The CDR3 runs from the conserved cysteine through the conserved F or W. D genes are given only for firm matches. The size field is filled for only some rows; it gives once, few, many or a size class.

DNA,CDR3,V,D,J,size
TGTGCCTGGAATGACCCTAGTGTCGCCGACGAGCAGTACTTC,CAWNDPSVADEQYF,TRBV30,.,TRBJ2-7,once
TGTGCCAGCAGAGACTTCCCGGGGACAGTTGAAGCTTTCTTT,CASRDFPGTVEAFF,TRBV2,TRBD1,TRBJ1-1,.
TGTGCCAGCAGCGTAGGGACAGGCCTCATGAACACTGAAGCTTTCTTT,CASSVGTGLMNTEAFF,TRBV7-2,TRBD1,TRBJ1-1,few
TGCGCCAGTCGAGATAGCAGCAGCACAGATACGCAGTATTTT,CASRDSSSTDTQYF,TRBV5-1,.,TRBJ2-3,few
TGCGCCAGCAGCCAAGATCCCGATCAGTTTTACGAGCAGTACTTC,CASSQDPDQFYEQYF,TRBV4-3,.,TRBJ2-7,.
TGTGCCTGGAGAAAGGGAGGCAGCCGGAATCAGCCCCAGCATTTT,CAWRKGGSRNQPQHF,TRBV30,.,TRBJ1-5,few
TGTGCCTGGAGTAGGACAGGGCTGAACTACGAGCAGTACTTC,CAWSRTGLNYEQYF,TRBV30,TRBD1,TRBJ2-7,.
TGCGCCAGCAGCCAGGGTGGACTTTACAGTGAGCAGTTCTTC,CASSQGGLYSEQFF,TRBV4-3,.,TRBJ2-1,few
TGTGCCAGCAGCTCGACTACCCACTACGAGCAGTACTTC,CASSSTTHYEQYF,TRBV13,.,TRBJ2-7,.
TGTGCCAGCAGTGTTGACGGAGTGGGCGGGGAGCTGTTTTTT,CASSVDGVGGELFF,TRBV2,.,TRBJ2-2,.
TGTGCCAGTTCCGACAGCACTCTAGGATATAACTATGGCTACACCTTC,CASSDSTLGYNYGYTF,TRBV19,.,TRBJ1-2,few
TGTGCCAGCAGCCAACGGGGGGGCCTAACCGGGGAGCTGTTTTTT,CASSQRGGLTGELFF,TRBV4-2,TRBD2,TRBJ2-2,.
TGCAGCGGGGGACTCCTCGATGAGCAGTTCTTC,CSGGLLDEQFF,TRBV29-1,.,TRBJ2-1,.
TGTGCCAGCAGTGGGGCTGGCGGGAGGACGTATGAGCAGTTCTTC,CASSGAGGRTYEQFF,TRBV6-5,TRBD2,TRBJ2-1,.
TGTGCCAGCAGCCAAGGCGGGAGGCAGCCCCAGCATTTT,CASSQGGRQPQHF,TRBV4-2,.,TRBJ1-5,.
TGCGCCAGCAGCCTGGGGACTAGCGTGAACACCGGGGAGCTGTTTTTT,CASSLGTSVNTGELFF,TRBV5-1,TRBD2,TRBJ2-2,.
TGCGCCAGCAGCCAATTAGAGGTCTCGGTGGGTACGCAGTATTTT,CASSQLEVSVGTQYF,TRBV4-1,.,TRBJ2-3,.
TGTGCCAGCAGCGCTACGCAGGGGATGGTGTCGGTGTTAAATGAAAAACTGTTTTTT,CASSATQGMVSVLNEKLFF,TRBV7-9,.,TRBJ1-4,.